Listed below are T cell receptor beta chains from one sample, sequenced in a study of beta chain features in type 1 diabetes. Generated by immunoSEQ multiplex PCR, the TCRdb table keeps only in-frame clones and is missing some. Seen here are about 340,000 clones, 8% observed once, and the top ten hold 0.44%. The sample comprised central memory CD4+ T cells from blood. The source is a woman under 30 in good health. Each CDR3 is given with its conserved first and last residue. D genes are given only for firm matches. Where a row states a size, it is once, few, many or the class of an expanded clone; other rows omit it.

CDR3	DNA	size	V	D	J
CASGTDSYEQYF	TGCGCCAGCGGGACAGACTCCTACGAGCAGTACTTC	few	TRBV5-1	TRBD1	TRBJ2-7
CASSLFGNTEAFF	TGTGCCAGCAGCTTGTTCGGGAACACTGAAGCTTTCTTT	-	TRBV5-5	-	TRBJ1-1
CAISEGDEQFF	TGTGCCATCAGTGAGGGGGATGAGCAGTTCTTC	few	TRBV10-3	-	TRBJ2-1
CASRQRRTAGRSDTQYF	TGTGCCAGCCGGCAGAGAAGGACCGCGGGGAGATCAGATACGCAGTATTTT	few	TRBV27	-	TRBJ2-3
CASSGGPDTDTQYF	TGTGCCAGCAGCGGAGGCCCGGACACAGATACGCAGTATTTT	-	TRBV5-4	-	TRBJ2-3
CASSSLLGTEAFF	TGCGCCAGCAGCTCCCTTCTCGGCACTGAAGCTTTCTTT	-	TRBV5-1	-	TRBJ1-1
CASSDAGRSQKQFF	TGTGCCAGTAGTGACGCGGGACGCTCACAAAAGCAGTTCTTC	-	TRBV19	-	TRBJ2-1
CASSQGNRGGSTEAFF	TGTGCCAGCAGTCAAGGGAACAGGGGAGGAAGCACTGAAGCTTTCTTT	-	TRBV6-1	TRBD1	TRBJ1-1
CASSLPLGRETQYF	TGTGCCAGCAGCTTACCGTTGGGGCGGGAGACCCAGTACTTC	many	TRBV7-9	-	TRBJ2-5
CASSEAGGPGELFF	TGTGCCAGCAGTGAAGCGGGAGGGCCCGGGGAGCTGTTTTTT	-	TRBV2	TRBD2	TRBJ2-2
CASRPQGGYEQYF	TGTGCCAGCAGGCCACAGGGTGGTTACGAGCAGTACTTC	-	TRBV28	-	TRBJ2-7
CASSLDSSNQPQHF	TGCGCCAGCAGCTTGGACAGTAGCAATCAGCCCCAGCATTTT	-	TRBV5-1	-	TRBJ1-5
CASSYSTQTDTQYF	TGTGCCAGCAGTTACTCGACTCAGACAGATACGCAGTATTTT	few	TRBV6-5	-	TRBJ2-3